This T cell receptor beta chain derives from a study of T cells expressing NK-cell markers. The germline gives CDR1 LNHDA, CDR2 SQIVND (reference sequence). The CDR3 spans 15 residues. TCRdb re-called the 5' RACE reads; one entry per CDR3 protein, DNA not given. This listing includes about half a million distinct CDR3 sequences. Material: blood T cells: a sorted CD56 or NKG2C T cell subset, CD4+ or CD8+ T cells, or bulk PBMC T cells (not recorded which). The gene calls are TRBV19 and TRBJ2-3; the TCRdb D gene call, TRBD2, has no DNA to confirm it. The TCR originated in a woman between 50 and 59 years old in good health. CDR3 sequence reads: CASSSGLVATDTQYF.